The present entry profiles one TCR beta chain with its context. The antigen is undetermined. CDR3 size: 14 residues. Germline V lookup: CDR1 SEHNR, CDR2 FQNEAQ (reference sequence). V shed 5 bases, J shed 8 bases, and the junction held 5 bases outside the gene matches. The data derive from a study of CD8+ T cells in alopecia areata. Whole-study context: Treated individuals took tofacitinib by mouth, 5 to 10 mg twice daily.

Findings and limits, study-wide: Clonality exceeded that of normal scalp in lesional scalp, most notably in alopecia totalis/universalis.

Following extraction, RNA underwent reverse transcription to cDNA, which served as the sequencing template. Using immunoSEQ multiplex PCR, the repertoire was profiled, and TCRdb retains in-frame clones only, with some absent. The sample holds roughly 250,000 clones, about two thirds seen once. This rearrangement joins TRBV7-9 to TRBJ2-1; 11 bases line up with TRBD2. The source was CD4+ T cells sorted from blood, collected at week 0. This clonotype was sampled from a human donor with alopecia areata. This chain's CDR3 is CASSLSGGAHEQFF. Here the CDR3 DNA reads TGTGCCAGCAGCCTTAGCGGGGGGGCCCATGAGCAGTTCTTC.